This T cell receptor (beta chain) was identified during a study of blood T cell repertoires in COVID-19. Across the whole study: The United States, Italy and Spain supplied acute and convalescent COVID-19 samples. Sources were T cells, B-cell-depleted T cells, or PBMCs; the material itself was cDNA or gDNA.

Measured with immunoSEQ multiplex PCR; TCRdb has only the in-frame clones, and not every one. This table has around 370,000 clones, around nine tenths appearing once. Trimming removed 3 bases from V and 5 bases from J; junction bases left unmatched: 6. Germline assignment: CDR1 SQVTM and CDR2 ANQGSEA. The CDR3 extends over 14 amino acids. Sequenced sample: peripheral blood. The sequence was obtained from a woman in her 70s with COVID-19, enrolled during active disease. The chain links TRBV29-1 to TRBJ2-3, with 9 positions matching TRBD1. The CDR3 region has the DNA TGCAGCGTTGACCGGACAGGGGTGGGAGATACGCAGTATTTT. Its protein product is CSVDRTGVGDTQYF.